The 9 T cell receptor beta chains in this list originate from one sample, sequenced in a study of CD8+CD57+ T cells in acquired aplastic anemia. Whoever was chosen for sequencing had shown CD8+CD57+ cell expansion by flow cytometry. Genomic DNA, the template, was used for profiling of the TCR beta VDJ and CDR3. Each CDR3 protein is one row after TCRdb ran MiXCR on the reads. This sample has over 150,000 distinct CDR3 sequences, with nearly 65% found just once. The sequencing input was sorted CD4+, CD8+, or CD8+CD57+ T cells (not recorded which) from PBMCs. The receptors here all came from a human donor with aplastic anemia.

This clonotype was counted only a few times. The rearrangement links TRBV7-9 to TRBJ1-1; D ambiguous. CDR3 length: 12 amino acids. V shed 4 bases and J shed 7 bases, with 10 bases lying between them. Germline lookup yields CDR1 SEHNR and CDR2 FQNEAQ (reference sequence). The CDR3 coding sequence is TGTGCCAGCAGCTCAACGGGGTTTGAAGCTTTCTTT. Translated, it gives CASSSTGFEAFF.

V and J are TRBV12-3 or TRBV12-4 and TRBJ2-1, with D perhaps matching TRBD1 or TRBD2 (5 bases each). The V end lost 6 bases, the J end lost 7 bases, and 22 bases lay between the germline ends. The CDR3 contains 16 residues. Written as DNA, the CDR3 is TGTGCCAGCAGCCCCACTATAGGGACGGCAAAAAATGAGCAGTTCTTC. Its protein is CASSPTIGTAKNEQFF.

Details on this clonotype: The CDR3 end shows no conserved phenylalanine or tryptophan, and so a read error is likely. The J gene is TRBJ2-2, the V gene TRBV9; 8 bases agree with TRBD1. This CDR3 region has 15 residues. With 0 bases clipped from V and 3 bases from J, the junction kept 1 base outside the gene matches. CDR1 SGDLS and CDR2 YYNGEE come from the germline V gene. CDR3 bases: TGTGCCAGCAGCGTAGAACAGGGGGACACCGGGGAGCTGTTTTCT. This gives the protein CASSVEQGDTGELFS.

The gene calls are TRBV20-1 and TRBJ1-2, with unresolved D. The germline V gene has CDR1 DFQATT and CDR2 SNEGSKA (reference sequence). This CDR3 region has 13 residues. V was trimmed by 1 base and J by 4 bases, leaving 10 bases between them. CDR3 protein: CSARVTLVYGYTF. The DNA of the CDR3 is TGCAGTGCTAGAGTAACCCTCGTCTATGGCTACACCTTC.

Here the CDR3 reads CASSHPLYGYTF. The CDR3 DNA reads as TGTGCCAGCAGCCATCCCCTCTATGGCTACACCTTC. The rearrangement uses TRBV6-5 and TRBJ1-2; D remains ambiguous. The V end lost 6 bases, the J end lost 4 bases, and 9 bases lay between the germline ends. CDR1 MNHEY and CDR2 SVGAGI come from the germline V gene. CDR3 size: 12 residues.

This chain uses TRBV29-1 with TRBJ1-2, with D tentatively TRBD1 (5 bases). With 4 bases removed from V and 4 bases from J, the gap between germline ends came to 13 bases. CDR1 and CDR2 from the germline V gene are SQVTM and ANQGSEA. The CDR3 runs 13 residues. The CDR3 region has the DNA TGCAGCGTTGTAAAGGGGAACGTCTATGGCTACACCTTC. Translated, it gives CSVVKGNVYGYTF.

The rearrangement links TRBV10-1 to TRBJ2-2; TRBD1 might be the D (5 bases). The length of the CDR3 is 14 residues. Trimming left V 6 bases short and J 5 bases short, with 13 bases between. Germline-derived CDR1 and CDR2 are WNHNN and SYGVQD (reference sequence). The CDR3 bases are TGCGCCAGCAGGACAGAAAGGGAAACCGGGGAGCTGTTTTTT. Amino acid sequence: CASRTERETGELFF.

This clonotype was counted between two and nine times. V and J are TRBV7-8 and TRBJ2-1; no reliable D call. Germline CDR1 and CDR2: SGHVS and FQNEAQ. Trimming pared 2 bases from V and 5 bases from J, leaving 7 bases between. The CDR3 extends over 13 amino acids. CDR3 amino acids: CASSLSVNNEQFF. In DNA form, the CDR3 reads TGTGCCAGCAGCTTATCCGTAAACAATGAGCAGTTCTTC. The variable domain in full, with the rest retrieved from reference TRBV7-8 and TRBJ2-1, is GAGVSQSPRYKVAKRGQDVALRCDPISGHVSLFWYQQALGQGPEFLTYFQNEAQLDKSGLPSDRFFAERPEGSVSTLKIQRTQQEDSAVYLCASSLSVNNEQFFGPGTRLTVL.

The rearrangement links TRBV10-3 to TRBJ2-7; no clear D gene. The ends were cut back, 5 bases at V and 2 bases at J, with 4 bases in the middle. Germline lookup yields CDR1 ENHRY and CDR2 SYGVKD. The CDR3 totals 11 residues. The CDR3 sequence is CAISPTYEQYF. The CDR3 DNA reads TGTGCCATCAGTCCCACCTACGAGCAGTACTTC.